The 23 T cell receptor beta chains presented below share a single source sample, sequenced in a study of blood T cell repertoires in COVID-19. Generated by immunoSEQ multiplex PCR, the TCRdb table keeps only in-frame clones and is missing some. The sample consists of a few hundred thousand clones, roughly 88% of them appearing once. Material: peripheral blood. These receptors all come from a woman in her fifties or sixties with COVID-19, enrolled during active disease.

This clone turned up a few times. The rearrangement joins TRBV20-1 to TRBJ1-4; D gene ambiguous. Trimming removed 3 bases at V and 8 bases at J, with 7 bases between. CDR1 DFQATT and CDR2 SNEGSKA come from the germline V gene (reference sequence). CDR3 length: 11 amino acids. Written as DNA, the CDR3 is TGCAGTGCTAGTTCTCCCGAAAAACTGTTTTTT. Protein sequence: CSASSPEKLFF.

V is TRBV5-8 and J is TRBJ1-1; the D gene is possibly TRBD1 (5 bases). The V end was cut by 1 base, the J end by 1 base, with 11 bases between. The CDR3 loop spans 15 amino acids. CDR1 and CDR2 (germline): SGHTS, YDEGEE. The CDR3 nucleotides are TGTGCCAGCAGCTTGATCAGACAGACGAACACTGAAGCTTTCTTT. Translated, it gives CASSLIRQTNTEAFF.

The gene calls are TRBV5-1 and TRBJ1-2; 7 bases are shared with TRBD1. J lost 4 bases, V lost 0 bases, and 3 bases had no gene match. The CDR3 spans 14 residues. Germline values: CDR1 SGHRS, CDR2 YFSETQ. The CDR3 sequence: CASSLDRGTYGYTF. The CDR3 region has the DNA TGCGCCAGCAGCTTGGACAGGGGAACCTATGGCTACACCTTC.

This chain uses TRBV6-6 with TRBJ1-1; D not resolved. V was clipped by 2 bases and J by 3 bases, with 7 bases between them. The CDR3 extends over 13 amino acids. Germline V CDR1 and CDR2: MNHNY, SVGAGI (reference sequence). The CDR3 DNA reads as TGTGCCAGCAGTTACACCAGTGACACTGAAGCTTTCTTT. This sequence encodes CASSYTSDTEAFF.

The chain couples TRBV7-9 to TRBJ2-2, with 16 positions matching TRBD2. Germline lookup yields CDR1 SEHNR and CDR2 FQNEAQ (reference sequence). The J segment lost 6 bases and the V segment lost 5 bases, leaving 12 bases of the junction unmatched. This CDR3 is 19 amino acids long. The CDR3: CASSVYPGLAGGYAGELFF. Written as DNA, the CDR3 is TGTGCCAGCAGCGTCTACCCGGGACTAGCGGGGGGGTACGCCGGGGAGCTGTTTTTT.

The chain combines TRBV27 with TRBJ2-7, with 11 bases that match TRBD2. Germline CDR1 and CDR2: MNHEY and SMNVEV (reference sequence). V shed 5 bases and J 5 bases; nucleotides not matched to a gene: 8. This CDR3 spans 15 amino acids. The CDR3 protein is CASSHSGGVSNEQYF. The CDR3 DNA is TGTGCCAGCAGTCATAGCGGGGGGGTATCTAACGAGCAGTACTTC.

This sequence joins TRBV6-1 and TRBJ2-1; tentatively, D is TRBD2 (6 bases). The CDR3 totals 15 residues. Germline V gene sequence: CDR1 MNHNS, CDR2 SASEGT. V shed 3 bases and J shed 10 bases, with 19 bases lying between them. CDR3 in DNA: TGTGCCAGCAGTGATAGGAGGGGCGCCCGTGGGGAGCAGTTCTTC. Amino acids: CASSDRRGARGEQFF.

The chain joins TRBV6-6 to TRBJ1-2, with D possibly being TRBD1 (6 bases). CDR3 length: 13 residues. Germline V gives CDR1 MNHNY, CDR2 SVGAGI (reference sequence). V was trimmed by 7 bases and J by 4 bases, leaving 13 bases between them. The CDR3 loop is CASIPTGLYGYTF. The DNA for the CDR3 is TGTGCCAGCATACCGACAGGTCTCTATGGCTACACCTTC.

This clone was observed a few times. This chain connects TRBV6-6 to TRBJ1-1; 7 nucleotides align to TRBD1. Trimming at V came to 5 bases and at J to 3 bases, leaving 18 bases not matched to a gene. Germline CDR1 reads MNHNY; CDR2 reads SVGAGI (reference sequence). The CDR3 consists of 18 residues. The CDR3 coding sequence is TGTGCCAGCAGTCGCACGACAGGGCTTCTTGAGAGGGACACTGAAGCTTTCTTT. This sequence encodes CASSRTTGLLERDTEAFF.

For the CDR3, the DNA is TGTGCCAGTAGTCACAGGGAACGGGTTGCTGAAGCTTTCTTT. It yields the protein CASSHRERVAEAFF. The chain joins TRBV19 to TRBJ1-1, with D maybe TRBD1 (6 bases). The CDR3 sequence is 14 residues long. Germline CDR1 is LNHDA and CDR2 is SQIVND (reference sequence). V was clipped by 5 bases and J by 6 bases, with 16 bases between them.

Here the CDR3 DNA reads TGTGCCAGCAGCCAAGTACACAGGGCGGCGGGGGAGCTGTTTTTT. This translates into CASSQVHRAAGELFF. V is TRBV3-1 (or the pseudogene TRBV3-2) and J is TRBJ2-2, with a possible D match to TRBD1 (6 bases). This CDR3 has 15 residues. Germline lookup yields CDR1 LGHDT and CDR2 YNNKEL (reference sequence). V dropped 1 base and J dropped 8 bases, with 14 bases sitting between them.

DNA for the CDR3: TGTGCCAGCAGTTTATCGGTCGACAGCTCCTACGAGCAGTACTTC. Its translation is CASSLSVDSSYEQYF. V gene TRBV27 combines with J gene TRBJ2-7, with D perhaps TRBD1 (5 bases). V lost 0 bases to trimming and J lost 0 bases, with 9 bases between them. The CDR3 runs 15 residues. The germline V gene encodes CDR1 MNHEY and CDR2 SMNVEV (reference sequence).

CDR3 DNA: TGTGCCAGCAGTTCCCTAGAAGGCTACACCTTC. The encoded protein is CASSSLEGYTF. The chain has TRBV28 and TRBJ1-2; D ambiguous. This CDR3 spans 11 amino acids. CDR1 MDHEN and CDR2 SYDVKM come from the germline V gene. V was cut by 4 bases and J by 8 bases, with 8 bases left in between.

The rearrangement uses TRBV4-1 and TRBJ2-4, with a tentative D call TRBD2 (6 bases). Trimming took off 0 bases at V and 2 bases at J, with 11 bases between the two ends. The length of the CDR3 is 16 residues. Per germline, CDR1 MGHRA and CDR2 YSYEKL. The CDR3 DNA reads as TGCGCCAGCAGCCAAGATCTAGGAGGGTCCAAAAACATTCAGTACTTC. Translated: CASSQDLGGSKNIQYF.

V gene TRBV7-8 combines with J gene TRBJ2-7; D perhaps matches TRBD1 (6 bases). Trimming stripped 6 bases from V and 3 bases from J, with 12 bases between. The germline gives CDR1 SGHVS, CDR2 FQNEAQ. The length of the CDR3 is 13 residues. The CDR3 bases are TGTGCCAGCAGTGATATAGGGGGCTACGAGCAGTACTTC. Protein sequence: CASSDIGGYEQYF.

The chain uses TRBV3-1 (or the pseudogene TRBV3-2) and TRBJ2-3; D perhaps matches TRBD2 (5 bases). CDR1 is LGHDT and CDR2 is YNNKEL in the germline V gene (reference sequence). V was trimmed by 0 bases and J by 5 bases, leaving 12 bases between them. This CDR3 region has 15 residues. CDR3 residues: CASSQDLRVGDTQYF. The CDR3 DNA follows: TGTGCCAGCAGCCAAGATTTGCGGGTGGGAGATACGCAGTATTTT.

The V and J genes are TRBV7-3 and TRBJ2-7; 8 bases agree with TRBD1. The CDR3 length is 14 residues. CDR1 is SGHTA, CDR2 FQGTGA, per germline. V trimming: 4 bases; J trimming: 1 base; junction bases outside the gene matches: 3. The CDR3 nucleotides are TGTGCCAGCAGCTCGGACAGGGAATCCTACGAGCAGTACTTC. Translating it yields CASSSDRESYEQYF.

This chain joins TRBV5-4 and TRBJ1-2; 11 bases agree with TRBD1. V shed 1 base, J shed 4 bases, and the junction held 6 bases outside the gene matches. CDR1 and CDR2 from the germline V gene are SGHNT and YYREEE (reference sequence). The CDR3 is made up of 16 amino acids. The CDR3: CASSLWGDRGSYGYTF. The DNA of the CDR3 is TGTGCCAGCAGCTTGTGGGGGGACAGGGGGAGCTATGGCTACACCTTC.

The rearrangement joins TRBV5-1 to TRBJ2-3; 8 bases align to TRBD2. Germline V gene sequence: CDR1 SGHRS, CDR2 YFSETQ. V was pared by 7 bases and J by 0 bases, with 4 bases of the junction left unmatched. CDR3 length: 14 residues. The CDR3 loop reads CASQAGASTDTQYF. The CDR3, as DNA: TGCGCCAGCCAAGCGGGAGCTAGCACAGATACGCAGTATTTT. Filled out from reference TRBV5-1 and TRBJ2-3, the complete variable domain reads KAGVTQTPRYLIKTRGQQVTLSCSPISGHRSVSWYQQTPGQGLQFLFEYFSETQRNKGNFPGRFSGRQFSNSRSEMNVSTLELGDSALYLCASQAGASTDTQYFGPGTRLTVL.

The J gene is TRBJ1-1, the V gene TRBV28, with D tentatively TRBD1 (6 bases). The CDR3 loop spans 17 amino acids. The V and J ends lost 3 bases and 0 bases respectively, with 17 bases between them. Germline V lookup: CDR1 MDHEN, CDR2 SYDVKM. This CDR3 is CASSFHVGGLVNTEAFF. In nucleotides, the CDR3 is TGTGCCAGCAGTTTTCACGTTGGGGGCCTAGTGAACACTGAAGCTTTCTTT.

This clone was recorded once. This sample includes further DNA sequences coding for the same CDR3. This chain uses TRBV4-1 with TRBJ2-1; 7 bases map to TRBD2. The CDR3 consists of 14 residues. CDR1 is MGHRA, CDR2 YSYEKL, per germline. The V gene end was trimmed by 1 base and the J gene end by 3 bases; junction bases not matched to a gene: 0. CDR3 region: CASSQGDYYNEQFF. In nucleotides, the CDR3 is TGCGCCAGCAGCCAAGGGGACTACTACAATGAGCAGTTCTTC.

This clone was seen once. The V gene is TRBV18, the J gene TRBJ1-1, with TRBD1 matching over 10 bases. The CDR3 runs 16 residues. The V gene end was trimmed by 4 bases and the J gene end by 1 base; junction bases not matched to a gene: 6. Germline V lookup: CDR1 KGHSH, CDR2 LQKENI. Here the CDR3 DNA reads TGTGCCAGCTCACTCGCGAGACAGGGGGCGAACACTGAAGCTTTCTTT. Translation: CASSLARQGANTEAFF. Variable domain in full (rest from reference TRBV18 and TRBJ1-1): NAGVMQNPRHLVRRRGQEARLRCSPMKGHSHVYWYRQLPEEGLKFMVYLQKENIIDESGMPKERFSAEFPKEGPSILRIQQVVRGDSAAYFCASSLARQGANTEAFFGQGTRLTVV.

Only a few counts were recorded for this clone. V and J are TRBV10-2 and TRBJ1-3; unclear D gene. Trimming pared 4 bases from V and 0 bases from J, leaving 16 bases between. Germline CDR1 and CDR2: WSHSY and SAAADI. This CDR3 has 17 amino acids. CDR3 coding DNA: TGCGCCAGCAGTGTGAAGTTAGGCGGCTACTCTGGAAACACCATATATTTT. Translated: CASSVKLGGYSGNTIYF.